Included here is one TCR beta chain sequence, with context. This record belongs to a study of blood T cell repertoires in COVID-19. The data were produced by immunoSEQ multiplex PCR, yet TCRdb's version contains in-frame clones alone and is incomplete. The sample lists over 120,000 clones; approximately 84% were seen once. The CDR3 loop spans 13 amino acids. From germline, CDR1 is SQVTM and CDR2 ANQGSEA. The germline V and J ends were trimmed by 7 bases and 0 bases, with 12 bases remaining between them. The origin of this receptor is a human donor in a cohort sampled during active COVID-19. J is TRBJ1-1 and V is TRBV29-1, with D perhaps TRBD1 (6 bases). The sample comprised peripheral blood. The CDR3 sequence is CSASGTLNTEAFF. The CDR3 nucleotides read TGCAGCGCCTCCGGGACACTGAACACTGAAGCTTTCTTT.